The text below deals with one T cell receptor (beta chain). Its antigen is still unknown. The sample originates from a study of a mutant IDH1 vaccine in newly diagnosed glioma. Study in general: Before enrollment, the patients had been treated with radiotherapy alone, temozolomide alone, or both together. Most of them had received both. V12 occurred at week 35 and V13 at week 47.

Time point meaning: week 35, safety follow-up. Vaccination comprised doses that each held 300 ug of mutant IDH1 20-mer peptide, plus topical imiquimod. The donors' diagnosis was new WHO grade 3 or 4 astrocytoma that was IDH1-mutant and ATRX-lost. Libraries were prepared by immunoSEQ multiplex PCR; TCRdb keeps only in-frame clonotypes and omits some of them. The sample contains about 32,000 clones, around 73% of which appear only once. The germline V and J ends were trimmed by 1 base and 6 bases, with 15 bases remaining between them. Germline values: CDR1 SEHNR, CDR2 FQNEAQ (reference sequence). This CDR3 contains 15 residues.

The rearrangement joins TRBV7-9 to TRBJ1-1; D uncertain. The sample consisted of PBMCs, taken from a glioma patient whose treatment included an IDH1 peptide vaccine. The source is a woman between 40 and 50 years old with glioma. CDR3: CASSLVPGRTPEAFF. The CDR3 DNA follows: TGTGCCAGCAGCTTAGTACCGGGAAGGACTCCTGAAGCTTTCTTT.